Described below is a single T cell receptor (beta chain) sequence and its context. There are a few counts of this clonotype. The specificity of this receptor is unknown. Nothing much larger sits one base from this clone, and base qualities are not available. Germline trimming: 4 bases from V, 2 bases from J; junction bases outside gene matches: 7. The germline V gene specifies SQVTM as CDR1 and ANQGSEA as CDR2. The CDR3 measures 14 amino acids from cysteine to phenylalanine. The DNA shown is the 42-base CDR3, in frame from base 1. Libraries came from RT-PCR. These reads were obtained on an Illumina HiSeq 2500. TCRdb trimmed the raw reads at Q25, called clones with MiXCR and kept productive beta chains. CDR3 protein duplicates are merged, each entry listing the most common genes and DNA. The sample data list approximately 500,000 distinct CDR3 sequences, and under 30% of these were observed just once. The top ten constitute 2.5% to 3.5% of the sample.

The record originates from a study of response to subunit inactivated influenza vaccine (dated by TCRdb to about 2018). In terms of the full investigation: To follow how T cells responded to a trivalent subunit inactivated influenza vaccine, the researchers relied on deep quantitative profiling of the T cell receptor repertoire. The paper's findings and limits, for the study overall: The authors proposed that each seasonal influenza vaccination may bring in only a limited number of new T cells.

These data were likewise used in another study, on T cells expressing NK-cell markers. The second study reports: 5'RACE template switching, by which a universal primer site and unique molecular identifiers were added, was used to make TCR beta cDNA libraries. Fewer than ten donors provided sorted CD3+CD56+NKG2C+, CD3+CD56+NKG2C- and CD3+CD56-NKG2C+ T-cell subsets, whose TCR beta-chain repertoires were profiled. Seven of the eight sequenced donors were HCMV-seropositive and one was HCMV-seronegative. In several experiments an anti-gammadeltaTCR antibody was added to restrict sorting to alphabetaTCR-expressing T cells. In several donors, the dominant CD3+CD56+NKG2C+ clonotypes were found to rank among the top 10 CD8+ clonotypes and to make up roughly 1.0-7.0% of CD8+ T cells. Those dominant clonotypes were again the most abundant among CD3+CD56-NKG2C+ cells in four donors, at about 25-65%. It remained unclear whether the expanded NKG2C-expressing T cell clones were specific for HCMV antigens. The eight sequenced donors were randomly selected healthy volunteers, three men and five women. To determine HCMV serostatus, a commercial ELISA kit was used to detect HCMV-specific IgG in serum. Ficoll density gradient centrifugation was used to isolate peripheral blood mononuclear cells from blood. Using Miltenyi isolation kits, CD4+ and CD8+ T cells were isolated from PBMC through magnetic immunoseparation. cDNA synthesis was primed from the TCR beta constant segment and was followed by two successive PCR amplification steps. Illumina HiSeq 2000/2500, MiSeq or NextSeq was used to sequence libraries as 2 x 150 bp reads. MIGEC handled demultiplexing of the reads and grouping by UMI, while MiTCR was used to assemble and quantify clonotypes. To exclude erroneous sequences, any TCR cDNA sequence not supported by at least two reads was discarded. The tcR package was used for downstream repertoire analysis, and clonotypes were matched between fractions using CDR3 nucleotide sequence together with V segment. VDJmatch was used to annotate antigen specificity against VDJdb, with one amino acid substitution allowed in CDR3.

The sequence came from a man aged 45-60 years who received an inactivated influenza vaccine. Donor details come from another sample of the same person, matched by shared clones. Recombination connected TRBV29-1 to TRBJ1-1, with 7 bases aligning to TRBD1. Sample: CD4+ T cells sorted from PBMCs, taken 12 days after vaccination. At the DNA level, the sequence is TGCAGCGTTGGCCTCCGACAGGGAAACACTGAAGCTTTCTTT. The encoded protein is CSVGLRQGNTEAFF.